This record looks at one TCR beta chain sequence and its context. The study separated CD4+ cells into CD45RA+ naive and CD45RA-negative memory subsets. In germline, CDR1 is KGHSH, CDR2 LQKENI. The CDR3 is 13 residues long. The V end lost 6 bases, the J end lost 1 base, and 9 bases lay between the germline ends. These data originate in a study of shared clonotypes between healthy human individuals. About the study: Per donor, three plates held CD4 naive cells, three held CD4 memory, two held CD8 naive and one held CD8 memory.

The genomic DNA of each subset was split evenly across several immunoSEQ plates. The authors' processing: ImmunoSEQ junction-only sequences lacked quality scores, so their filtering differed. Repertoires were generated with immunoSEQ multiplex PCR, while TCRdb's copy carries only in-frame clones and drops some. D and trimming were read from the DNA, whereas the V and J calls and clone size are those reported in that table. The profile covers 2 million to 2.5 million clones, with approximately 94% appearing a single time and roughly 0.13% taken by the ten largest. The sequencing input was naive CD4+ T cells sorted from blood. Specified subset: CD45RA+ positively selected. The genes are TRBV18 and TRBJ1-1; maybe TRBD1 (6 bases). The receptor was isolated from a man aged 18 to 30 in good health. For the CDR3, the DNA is TGTGCCAGCTCTAAAGGGGGGAACACTGAAGCTTTCTTT. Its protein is CASSKGGNTEAFF.